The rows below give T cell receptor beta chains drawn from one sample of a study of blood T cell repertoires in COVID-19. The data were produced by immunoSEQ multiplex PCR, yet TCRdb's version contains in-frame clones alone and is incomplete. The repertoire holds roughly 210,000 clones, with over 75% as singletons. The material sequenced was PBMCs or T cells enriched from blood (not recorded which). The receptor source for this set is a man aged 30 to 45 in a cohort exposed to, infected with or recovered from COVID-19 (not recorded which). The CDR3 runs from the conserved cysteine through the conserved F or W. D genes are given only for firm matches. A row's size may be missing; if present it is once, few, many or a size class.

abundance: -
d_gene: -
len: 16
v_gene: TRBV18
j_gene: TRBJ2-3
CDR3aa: CASSLKAQGRTDTQYF
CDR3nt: TGTGCCAGCTCACTCAAGGCGCAGGGGCGCACAGATACGCAGTATTTT

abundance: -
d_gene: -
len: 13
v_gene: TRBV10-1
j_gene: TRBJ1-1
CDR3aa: CASSNSQNTEAFF
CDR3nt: TGCGCCAGCAGTAACAGCCAGAACACTGAAGCTTTCTTT

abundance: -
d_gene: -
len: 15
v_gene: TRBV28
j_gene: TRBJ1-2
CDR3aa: CASSSSQGIHYGYTF
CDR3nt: TGTGCCAGCAGTTCTTCACAGGGAATTCACTATGGCTACACCTTC

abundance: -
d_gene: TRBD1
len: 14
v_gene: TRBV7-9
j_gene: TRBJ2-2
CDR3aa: CASSRTGVTGELFF
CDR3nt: TGTGCCAGCAGCCGGACAGGGGTAACCGGGGAGCTGTTTTTT

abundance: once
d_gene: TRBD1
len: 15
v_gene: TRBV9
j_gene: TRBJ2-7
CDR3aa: CASSVGATGNYEQYF
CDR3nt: TGTGCCAGCAGCGTAGGCGCGACAGGGAACTACGAGCAGTACTTC

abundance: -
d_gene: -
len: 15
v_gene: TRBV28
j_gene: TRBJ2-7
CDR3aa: CASSLKVIGTYEQYF
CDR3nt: TGTGCCAGCAGTTTAAAGGTCATCGGGACCTACGAGCAGTACTTC

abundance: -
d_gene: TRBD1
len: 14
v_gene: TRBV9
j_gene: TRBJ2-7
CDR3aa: CASSAGQGTYEQYF
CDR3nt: TGTGCCAGCAGCGCGGGACAGGGAACCTACGAGCAGTACTTC

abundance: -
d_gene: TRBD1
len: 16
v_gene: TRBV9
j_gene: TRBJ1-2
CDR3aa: CASSVAPVGTAYGYTF
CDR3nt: TGTGCCAGCAGCGTAGCCCCGGTGGGGACAGCCTATGGCTACACCTTC

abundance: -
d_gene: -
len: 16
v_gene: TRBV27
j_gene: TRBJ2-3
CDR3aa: CASSLSLLRITDTQYF
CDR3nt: TGTGCCAGCAGTTTATCTTTGCTGAGAATAACAGATACGCAGTATTTT

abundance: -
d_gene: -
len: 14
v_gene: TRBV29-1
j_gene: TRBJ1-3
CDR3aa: CSVEDGGRGNTIYF
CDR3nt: TGCAGCGTTGAAGATGGAGGGCGCGGAAACACCATATATTTT

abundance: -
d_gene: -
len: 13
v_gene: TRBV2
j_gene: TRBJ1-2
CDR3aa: CASRGRDIRGYTF
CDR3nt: TGTGCCAGCAGGGGTAGGGACATAAGGGGCTACACCTTC

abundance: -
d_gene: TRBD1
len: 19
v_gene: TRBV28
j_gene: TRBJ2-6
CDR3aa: CASRDSGTGDLSGANVLTF
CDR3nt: TGTGCCAGCAGGGACAGCGGGACAGGGGATCTTTCTGGGGCCAACGTCCTGACTTTC

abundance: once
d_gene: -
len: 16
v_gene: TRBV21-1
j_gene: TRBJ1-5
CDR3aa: CASSVRRGFWHQPQHF
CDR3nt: TGTGCCAGCAGCGTTCGAAGGGGGTTCTGGCATCAGCCCCAGCATTTT

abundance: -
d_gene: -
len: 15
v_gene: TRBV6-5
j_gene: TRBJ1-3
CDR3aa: CASSRAGQSGNTIYF
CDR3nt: TGTGCCAGCAGTAGAGCAGGGCAGTCCGGAAACACCATATATTTT

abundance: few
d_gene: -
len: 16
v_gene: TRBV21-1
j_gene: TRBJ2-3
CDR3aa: CASSNHLEQGTDTQYF
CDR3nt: TGTGCCAGCAGCAATCACCTTGAGCAGGGCACAGATACGCAGTATTTT

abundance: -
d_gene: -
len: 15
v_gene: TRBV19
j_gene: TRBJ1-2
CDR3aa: CASSISASYNYGYTF
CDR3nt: TGTGCCAGTAGTATAAGTGCTTCCTACAACTATGGCTACACCTTC

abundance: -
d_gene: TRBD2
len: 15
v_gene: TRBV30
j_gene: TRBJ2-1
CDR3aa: CAWRGPSGSGNEQFF
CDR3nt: TGTGCCTGGAGGGGTCCTAGCGGGAGTGGCAATGAGCAGTTCTTC

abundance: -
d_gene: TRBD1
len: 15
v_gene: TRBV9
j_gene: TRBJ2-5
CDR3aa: CASSDRTGPEETQYF
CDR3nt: TGTGCCAGCAGTGACCGGACAGGGCCCGAGGAGACCCAGTACTTC

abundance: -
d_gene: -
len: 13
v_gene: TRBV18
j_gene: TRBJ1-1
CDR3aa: CASSPNSGPEAFF
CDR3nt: TGTGCCAGCTCACCAAATTCAGGGCCTGAAGCTTTCTTT

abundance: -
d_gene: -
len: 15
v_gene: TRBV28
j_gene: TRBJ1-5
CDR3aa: CASSALRSSNQPQHF
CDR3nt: TGTGCCAGCAGTGCGCTAAGAAGTAGCAATCAGCCCCAGCATTTT

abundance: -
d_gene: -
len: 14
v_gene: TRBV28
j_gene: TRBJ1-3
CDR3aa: CANHPGEAGNTIYF
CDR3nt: TGTGCCAACCATCCAGGGGAAGCTGGAAACACCATATATTTT

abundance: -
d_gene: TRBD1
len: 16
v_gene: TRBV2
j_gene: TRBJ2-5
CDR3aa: CASSERASTGPETQYF
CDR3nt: TGTGCCAGCAGTGAAAGGGCCTCGACAGGGCCAGAGACCCAGTACTTC

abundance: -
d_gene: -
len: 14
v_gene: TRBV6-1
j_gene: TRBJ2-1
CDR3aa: CASSEVATSREQFF
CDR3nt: TGTGCCAGCAGTGAAGTCGCCACGAGCCGCGAGCAGTTCTTC

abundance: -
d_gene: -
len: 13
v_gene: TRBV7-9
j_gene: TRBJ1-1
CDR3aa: CASSRRTVYEAFF
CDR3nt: TGTGCCAGCAGCCGCAGGACAGTCTATGAAGCTTTCTTT

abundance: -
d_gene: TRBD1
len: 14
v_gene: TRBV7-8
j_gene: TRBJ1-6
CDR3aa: CASSQGTGLSPLHF
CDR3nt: TGTGCCAGCAGCCAAGGGACAGGGCTTTCACCCCTCCACTTT

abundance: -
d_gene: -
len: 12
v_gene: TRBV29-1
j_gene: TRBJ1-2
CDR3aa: CSVSNQGNGYTF
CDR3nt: TGCAGCGTCTCAAATCAGGGAAACGGCTACACCTTC

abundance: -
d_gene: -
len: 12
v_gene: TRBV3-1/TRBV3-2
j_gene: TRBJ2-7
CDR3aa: CASSHLELEQYF
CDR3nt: TGTGCCAGCAGCCACCTTGAGCTCGAGCAGTACTTC

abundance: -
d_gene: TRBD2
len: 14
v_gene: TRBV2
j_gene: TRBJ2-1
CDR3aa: CASKPGLALNEQFF
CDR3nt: TGTGCCAGCAAACCGGGACTAGCGCTCAATGAGCAGTTCTTC

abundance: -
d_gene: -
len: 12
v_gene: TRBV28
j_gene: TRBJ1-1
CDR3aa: CASAGENTEAFF
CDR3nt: TGTGCCAGCGCGGGGGAGAACACTGAAGCTTTCTTT

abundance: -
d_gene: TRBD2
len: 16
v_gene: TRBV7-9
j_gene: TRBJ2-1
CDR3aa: CASTLVGTSTYNEQFF
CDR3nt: TGTGCCAGCACCTTAGTCGGGACTAGCACCTACAATGAGCAGTTCTTC

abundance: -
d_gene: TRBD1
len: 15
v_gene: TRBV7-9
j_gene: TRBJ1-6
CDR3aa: CASSTGTGESSPLHF
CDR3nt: TGTGCCAGCAGCACAGGGACAGGGGAGAGCTCACCCCTCCACTTT

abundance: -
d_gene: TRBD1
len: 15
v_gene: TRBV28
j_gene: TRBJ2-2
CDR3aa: CASREGGHNTGELFF
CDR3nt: TGTGCCAGCAGAGAAGGGGGCCATAACACCGGGGAGCTGTTTTTT

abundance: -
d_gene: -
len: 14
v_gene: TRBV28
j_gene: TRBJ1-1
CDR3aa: CASSFGGGNTEAFF
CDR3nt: TGTGCCAGCAGTTTTGGGGGGGGGAACACTGAAGCTTTCTTT

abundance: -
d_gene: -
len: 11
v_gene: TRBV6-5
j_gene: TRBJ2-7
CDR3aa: CASREMGEQYF
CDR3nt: TGTGCCTCGCGGGAAATGGGGGAGCAGTACTTC

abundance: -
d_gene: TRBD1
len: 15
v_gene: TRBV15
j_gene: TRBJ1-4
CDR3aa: CATSYDRGIGEKLFF
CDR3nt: TGTGCCACCAGCTACGACAGGGGAATAGGCGAAAAACTGTTTTTT

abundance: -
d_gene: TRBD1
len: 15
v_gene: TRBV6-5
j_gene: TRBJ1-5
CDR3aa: CASSTYRGPNQPQHF
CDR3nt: TGTGCCAGCAGTACATACAGGGGACCCAATCAGCCCCAGCATTTT

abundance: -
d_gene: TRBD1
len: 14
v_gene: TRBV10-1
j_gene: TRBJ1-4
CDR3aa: CASSDAGQNEKLFF
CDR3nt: TGCGCCAGCAGTGACGCGGGACAGAATGAAAAACTGTTTTTT

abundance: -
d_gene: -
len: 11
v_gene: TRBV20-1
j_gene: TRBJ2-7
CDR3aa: CSARYLTEQYF
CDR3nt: TGCAGTGCTAGATATCTGACAGAGCAGTACTTC

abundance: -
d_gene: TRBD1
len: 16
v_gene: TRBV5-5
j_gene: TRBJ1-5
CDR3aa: CASSLTGQGGSQPQHF
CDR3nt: TGTGCCAGCAGCTTGACGGGACAGGGAGGGAGTCAGCCCCAGCATTTT

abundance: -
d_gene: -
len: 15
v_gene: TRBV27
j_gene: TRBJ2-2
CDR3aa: CASSLKAGATGELFF
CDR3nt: TGTGCCAGCAGTTTGAAGGCGGGGGCCACCGGGGAGCTGTTTTTT

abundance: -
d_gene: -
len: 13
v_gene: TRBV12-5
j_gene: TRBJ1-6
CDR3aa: CASAYSTDSPLHF
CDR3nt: TGTGCTAGTGCTTATTCAACGGATTCACCCCTCCACTTT

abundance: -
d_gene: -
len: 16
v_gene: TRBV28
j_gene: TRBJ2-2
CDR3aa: CASRIGHSTNTGELFF
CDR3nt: TGTGCCAGCAGGATCGGACACTCTACCAACACCGGGGAGCTGTTTTTT

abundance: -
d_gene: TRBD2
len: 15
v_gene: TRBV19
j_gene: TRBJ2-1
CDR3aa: CASSISGRLGNEQFF
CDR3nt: TGTGCCAGTAGTATCAGCGGGAGGCTAGGCAATGAGCAGTTCTTC